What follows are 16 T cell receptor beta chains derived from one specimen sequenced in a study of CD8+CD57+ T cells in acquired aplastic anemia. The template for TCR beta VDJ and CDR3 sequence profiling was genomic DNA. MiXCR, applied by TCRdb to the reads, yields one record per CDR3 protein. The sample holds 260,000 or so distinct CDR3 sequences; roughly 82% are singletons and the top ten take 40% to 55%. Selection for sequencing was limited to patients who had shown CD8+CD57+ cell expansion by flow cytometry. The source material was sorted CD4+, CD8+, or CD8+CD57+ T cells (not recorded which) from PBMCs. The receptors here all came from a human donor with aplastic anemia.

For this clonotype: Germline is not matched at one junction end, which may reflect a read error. CDR3 sequence (DNA): TGTGCCATTAGTGAGTCATCAGGAGAACAACTTAGTGAAAAGCTGTTTTTT. It is translated as CAISESSGEQLSEKLFF. The V and J genes are TRBV19 and TRBJ1-4; D gene unclear. Germline V lookup: CDR1 LNHDA, CDR2 SQIVND (reference sequence). The CDR3 consists of 17 residues.

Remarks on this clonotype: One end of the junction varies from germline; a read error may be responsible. CDR3 coding DNA: TGTGCCAGCAGCTTGAGTTCCTATCCCGATACGCAGTACTTT. Amino acid sequence: CASSLSSYPDTQYF. The chain is built from TRBV7-6 and TRBJ2-3; no clear D. From germline, CDR1 is SGHVS and CDR2 FNYEAQ. This CDR3 is 14 amino acids long.

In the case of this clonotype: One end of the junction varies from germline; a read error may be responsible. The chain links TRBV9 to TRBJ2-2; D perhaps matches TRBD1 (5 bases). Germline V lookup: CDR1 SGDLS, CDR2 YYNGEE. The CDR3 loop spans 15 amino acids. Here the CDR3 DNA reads TGTGCCAGCAGTGGTGGGGCGGCAGACACGGGGGAGCTGTTTTTT. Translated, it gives CASSGGAADTGELFF.

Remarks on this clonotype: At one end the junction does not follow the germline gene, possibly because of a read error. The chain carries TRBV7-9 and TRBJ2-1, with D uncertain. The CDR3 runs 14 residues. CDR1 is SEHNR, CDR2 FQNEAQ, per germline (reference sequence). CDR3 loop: CASSYTVNTEAFFF. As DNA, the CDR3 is TGTGCCAGCAGCTATACAGTCAACACTGAAGCTTTCTTTTTC. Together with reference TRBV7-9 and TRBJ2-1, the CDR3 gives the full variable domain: DTGVSQNPRHKITKRGQNVTFRCDPISEHNRLYWYRQTLGQGPEFLTYFQNEAQLEKSRLLSDRFSAERPKGSFSTLEIQRTEQGDSAMYLCASSYTVNTEAFFFGPGTRLTVL.

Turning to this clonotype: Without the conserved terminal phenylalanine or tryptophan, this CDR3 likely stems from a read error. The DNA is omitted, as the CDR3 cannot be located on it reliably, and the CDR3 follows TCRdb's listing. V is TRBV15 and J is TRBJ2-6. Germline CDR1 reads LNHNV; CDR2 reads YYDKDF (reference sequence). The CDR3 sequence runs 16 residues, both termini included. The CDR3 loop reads CATSRGGEQETQYLGS.

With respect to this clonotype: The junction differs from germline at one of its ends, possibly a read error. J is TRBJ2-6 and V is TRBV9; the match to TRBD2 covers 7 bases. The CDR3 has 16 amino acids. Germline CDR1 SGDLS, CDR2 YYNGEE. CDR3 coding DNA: TGTGCCAGCAGCGGGGGGGGTAGCTACGGGGCCAACGTTCTGACTTTC. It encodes CASSGGGSYGANVLTF.

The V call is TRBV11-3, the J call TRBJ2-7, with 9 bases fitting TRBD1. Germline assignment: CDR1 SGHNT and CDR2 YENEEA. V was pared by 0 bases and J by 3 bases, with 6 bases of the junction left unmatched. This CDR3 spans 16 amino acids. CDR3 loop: CASSLDEGQGHYEQYF. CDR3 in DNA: TGTGCCAGCAGCTTAGACGAGGGACAGGGACACTACGAGCAGTACTTC.

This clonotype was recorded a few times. The CDR3 loop is CASRDSTDTQYF. CDR3 coding DNA: TGTGCCAGCAGAGACAGCACAGATACGCAGTATTTT. The J gene is TRBJ2-3, the V gene TRBV7-8; D is undetermined. Germline CDR1 and CDR2: SGHVS and FQNEAQ. CDR3 length: 12 residues. Trimming took off 6 bases at V and 0 bases at J, with 4 bases between the two ends.

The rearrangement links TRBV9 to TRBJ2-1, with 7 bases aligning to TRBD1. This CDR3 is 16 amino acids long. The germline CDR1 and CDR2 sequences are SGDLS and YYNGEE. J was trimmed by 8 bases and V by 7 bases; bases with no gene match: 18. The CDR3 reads CASGQAGRIQQYEQFF. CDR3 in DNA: TGTGCCAGCGGACAGGCGGGCAGAATTCAGCAGTATGAGCAGTTCTTC.

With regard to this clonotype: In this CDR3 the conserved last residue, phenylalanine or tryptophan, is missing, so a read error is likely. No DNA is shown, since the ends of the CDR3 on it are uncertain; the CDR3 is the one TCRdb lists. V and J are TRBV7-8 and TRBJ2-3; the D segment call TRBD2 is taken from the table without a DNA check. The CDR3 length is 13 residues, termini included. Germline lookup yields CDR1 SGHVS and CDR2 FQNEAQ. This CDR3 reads CASRFGGGDAKYY.

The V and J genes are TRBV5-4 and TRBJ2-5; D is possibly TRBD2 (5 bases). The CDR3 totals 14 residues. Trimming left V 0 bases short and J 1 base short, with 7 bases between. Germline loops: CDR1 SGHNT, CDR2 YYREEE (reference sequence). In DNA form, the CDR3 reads TGTGCCAGCAGCTTGGAGGCGGGCCAAGAGACCCAGTACTTC. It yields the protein CASSLEAGQETQYF.

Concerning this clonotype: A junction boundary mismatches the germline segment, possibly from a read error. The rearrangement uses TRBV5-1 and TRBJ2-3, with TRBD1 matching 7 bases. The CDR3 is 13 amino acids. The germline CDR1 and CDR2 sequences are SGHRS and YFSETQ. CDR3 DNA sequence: TGTGCCAGCAGGTACGGTGGGACAGATCCGCAGTATTTT. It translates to CASRYGGTDPQYF. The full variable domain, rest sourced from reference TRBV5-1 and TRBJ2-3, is KAGVTQTPRYLIKTRGQQVTLSCSPISGHRSVSWYQQTPGQGLQFLFEYFSETQRNKGNFPGRFSGRQFSNSRSEMNVSTLELGDSALYLCASRYGGTDPQYFGPGTRLTVL.

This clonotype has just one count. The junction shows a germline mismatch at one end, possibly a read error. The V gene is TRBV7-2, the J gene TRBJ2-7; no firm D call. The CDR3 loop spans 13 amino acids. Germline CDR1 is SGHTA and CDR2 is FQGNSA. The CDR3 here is CASSPLRDHKQQF. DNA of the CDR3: TGTGCCAGCAGCCCTCTTCGAGACCACAAGCAGCAGTTC.

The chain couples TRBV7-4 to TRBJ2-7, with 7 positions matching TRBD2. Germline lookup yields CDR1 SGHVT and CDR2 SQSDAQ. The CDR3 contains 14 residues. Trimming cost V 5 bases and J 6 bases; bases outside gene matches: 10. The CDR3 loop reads CASSVERGPSEQYF. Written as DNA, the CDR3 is TGTGCCAGCAGCGTAGAGCGGGGACCTAGCGAGCAGTACTTC.

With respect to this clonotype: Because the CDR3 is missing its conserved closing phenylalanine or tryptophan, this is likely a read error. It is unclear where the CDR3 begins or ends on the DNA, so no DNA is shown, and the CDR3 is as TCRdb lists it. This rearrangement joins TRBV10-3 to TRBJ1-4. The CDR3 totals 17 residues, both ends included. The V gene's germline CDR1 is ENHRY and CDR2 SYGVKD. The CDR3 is CAISDARSHQETQYFGP.

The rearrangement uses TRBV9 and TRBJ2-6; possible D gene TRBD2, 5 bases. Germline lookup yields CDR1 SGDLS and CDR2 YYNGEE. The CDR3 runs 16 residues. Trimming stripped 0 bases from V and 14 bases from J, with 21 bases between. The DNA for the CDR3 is TGTGCCAGCAGCGTAGTGGGCAGCCTGGGAGAGACCCTCCTGACTTTC. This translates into CASSVVGSLGETLLTF.